The clone carrying this TCR beta chain was picked up one time. Only in-frame clones appear in the TCRdb table, and some are missing; sequencing was by immunoSEQ multiplex PCR. The sample has hundreds of thousands of clones; about 90% are singletons. This entry is derived from a study of blood T cell repertoires in COVID-19. Study context: Sites in the United States, Italy and Spain provided acute and convalescent COVID-19 samples.

The CDR3 consists of 18 residues. V shed 5 bases and J 5 bases; nucleotides not matched to a gene: 14. CDR1 and CDR2 (germline): LNHDA, SQIVND (reference sequence). Material: peripheral blood. This TCR was recovered from a young woman who had recovered from COVID-19. The chain employs TRBV19 and TRBJ2-1; 11 positions agree with TRBD2. In nucleotides, the CDR3 is TGTGCCAGTAGTCCCCGCTACCCGGGACTAGCGGCCCACAATGAGCAGTTCTTC. Its protein is CASSPRYPGLAAHNEQFF.